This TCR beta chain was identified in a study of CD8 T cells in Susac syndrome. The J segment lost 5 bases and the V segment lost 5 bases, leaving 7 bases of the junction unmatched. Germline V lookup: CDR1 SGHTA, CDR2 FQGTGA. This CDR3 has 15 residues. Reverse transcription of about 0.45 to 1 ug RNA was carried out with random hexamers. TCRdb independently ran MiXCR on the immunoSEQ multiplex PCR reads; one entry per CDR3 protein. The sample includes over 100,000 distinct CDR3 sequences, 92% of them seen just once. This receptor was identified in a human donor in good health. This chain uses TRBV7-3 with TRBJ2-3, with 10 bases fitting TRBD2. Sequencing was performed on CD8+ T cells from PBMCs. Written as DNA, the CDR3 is TGTGCCAGCAGCATTCTAGCGGGAGTAGGAGATACGCAGTATTTT. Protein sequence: CASSILAGVGDTQYF.